The T cell receptor (beta chain) under discussion was sequenced for a study of beta chain features in type 1 diabetes. Study overall: Patients were similar to healthy donors in age and gender (as well as in cell yields). Study-level points and caveats: Significant though moderate, a shortening of TCRB CDR3s appeared in all four CD4+ subsets of Type 1 diabetes patients.

Expressed TCRB transcripts got sequenced, as all isolated RNA was reverse transcribed. Clones were read by immunoSEQ multiplex PCR, and TCRdb kept only the in-frame ones, dropping some. The sample lists 350,000 to 450,000 clones; 14% were seen once. Germline V lookup: CDR1 MGHRA, CDR2 YSYEKL. The V and J ends lost 4 bases and 4 bases respectively, with 11 bases between them. The CDR3 covers 14 residues. Comments on this clone: What it binds is unknown.

Material for sequencing was naive CD4+ T cells from blood. This rearrangement joins TRBV4-1 to TRBJ1-3; the D gene is possibly TRBD1 (6 bases). The origin of this receptor is a man aged 25-40 years in good health. The CDR3 bases are TGCGCCAGCAGCCCTGGGACATCGGGAAACACCATATATTTT. Translated, it gives CASSPGTSGNTIYF.